Many counts were recorded for the clone carrying this T cell receptor beta chain. This sample is drawn from a study of early T cells in non-severe SARS-CoV-2 infection. TCRdb re-derived calls from the 5' RACE reads in MiXCR, one entry per CDR3 protein. The repertoire has around 82,000 distinct CDR3 sequences, approximately 12% of them found once; the top ten carry 3.4%. The receptor comes from an adult who was a healthcare worker with PCR-confirmed SARS-CoV-2 infection or an uninfected control (not recorded which). The source material was whole blood.

CDR3 sequence: CSVEGQPSFTDTQYF. Here the CDR3 DNA reads TGCAGCGTTGAGGGGCAGCCATCCTTCACAGATACGCAGTATTTT. V is TRBV29-1 and J is TRBJ2-3, with D possibly being TRBD1 (5 bases). The germline V gene has CDR1 SQVTM and CDR2 ANQGSEA. The germline V and J ends were trimmed by 3 bases and 2 bases, with 15 bases remaining between them. CDR3 size: 15 residues.